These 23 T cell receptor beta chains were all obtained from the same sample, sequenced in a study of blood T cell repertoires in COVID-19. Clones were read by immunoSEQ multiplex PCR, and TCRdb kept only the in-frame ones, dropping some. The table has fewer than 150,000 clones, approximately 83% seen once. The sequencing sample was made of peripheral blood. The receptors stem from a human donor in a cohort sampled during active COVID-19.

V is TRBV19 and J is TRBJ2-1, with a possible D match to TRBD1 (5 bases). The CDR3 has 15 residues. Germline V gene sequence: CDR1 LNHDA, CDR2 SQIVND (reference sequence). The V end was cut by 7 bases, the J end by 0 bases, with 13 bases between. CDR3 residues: CASKEIGHSYNEQFF. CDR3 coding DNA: TGTGCCAGTAAGGAGATCGGACACTCCTACAATGAGCAGTTCTTC. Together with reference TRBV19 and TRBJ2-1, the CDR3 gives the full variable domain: DGGITQSPKYLFRKEGQNVTLSCEQNLNHDAMYWYRQDPGQGLRLIYYSQIVNDFQKGDIAEGYSVSREKKESFPLTVTSAQKNPTAFYLCASKEIGHSYNEQFFGPGTRLTVL.

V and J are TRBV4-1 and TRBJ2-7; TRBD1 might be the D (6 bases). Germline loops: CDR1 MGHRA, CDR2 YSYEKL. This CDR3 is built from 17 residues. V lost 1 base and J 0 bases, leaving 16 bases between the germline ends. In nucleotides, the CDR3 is TGCGCCAGCAGCCAAGCCCTGACAGGAAGGAGCTCCTACGAGCAGTACTTC. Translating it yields CASSQALTGRSSYEQYF.

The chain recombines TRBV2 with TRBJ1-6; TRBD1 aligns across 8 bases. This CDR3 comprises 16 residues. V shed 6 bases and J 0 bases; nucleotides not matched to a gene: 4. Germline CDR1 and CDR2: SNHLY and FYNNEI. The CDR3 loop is CASSGGTGSYNSPLHF. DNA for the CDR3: TGTGCCAGCAGCGGCGGGACAGGCTCCTATAATTCACCCCTCCACTTT.

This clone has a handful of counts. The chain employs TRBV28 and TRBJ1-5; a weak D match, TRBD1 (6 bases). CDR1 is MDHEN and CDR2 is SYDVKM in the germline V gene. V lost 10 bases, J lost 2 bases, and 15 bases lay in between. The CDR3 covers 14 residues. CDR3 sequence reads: CATGSDSGNQPQHF. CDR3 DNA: TGTGCCACGGGATCGGACAGCGGCAATCAGCCCCAGCATTTT. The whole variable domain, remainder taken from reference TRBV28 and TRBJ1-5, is DVKVTQSSRYLVKRTGEKVFLECVQDMDHENMFWYRQDPGLGLRLIYFSYDVKMKEKGDIPEGYSVSREKKERFSLILESASTNQTSMYLCATGSDSGNQPQHFGDGTRLSIL.

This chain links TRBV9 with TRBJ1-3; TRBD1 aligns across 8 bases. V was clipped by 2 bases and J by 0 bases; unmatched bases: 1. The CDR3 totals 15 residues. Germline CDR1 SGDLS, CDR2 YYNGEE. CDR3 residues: CASSVTGGSGNTIYF. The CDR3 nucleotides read TGTGCCAGCAGCGTCACAGGGGGCTCTGGAAACACCATATATTTT.

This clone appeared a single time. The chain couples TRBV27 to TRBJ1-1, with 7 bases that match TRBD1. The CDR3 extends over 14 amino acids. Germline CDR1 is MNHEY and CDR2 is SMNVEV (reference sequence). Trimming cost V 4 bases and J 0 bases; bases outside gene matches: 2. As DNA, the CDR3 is TGTGCCAGCAGTTCGACAGGGTTGAACACTGAAGCTTTCTTT. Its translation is CASSSTGLNTEAFF.

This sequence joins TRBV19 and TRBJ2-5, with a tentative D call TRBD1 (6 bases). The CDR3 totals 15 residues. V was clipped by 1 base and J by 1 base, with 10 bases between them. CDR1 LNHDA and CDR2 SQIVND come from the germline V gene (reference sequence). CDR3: CASSIGPGAQETQYF. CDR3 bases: TGTGCCAGTAGTATAGGACCAGGGGCCCAAGAGACCCAGTACTTC.

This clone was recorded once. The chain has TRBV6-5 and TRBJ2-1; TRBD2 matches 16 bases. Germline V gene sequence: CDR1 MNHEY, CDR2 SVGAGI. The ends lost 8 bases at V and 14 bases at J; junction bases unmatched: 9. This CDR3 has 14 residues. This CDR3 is CASHSGTSGGDEFF. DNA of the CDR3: TGTGCCAGCCACTCCGGGACTAGCGGGGGGGACGAGTTCTTC.

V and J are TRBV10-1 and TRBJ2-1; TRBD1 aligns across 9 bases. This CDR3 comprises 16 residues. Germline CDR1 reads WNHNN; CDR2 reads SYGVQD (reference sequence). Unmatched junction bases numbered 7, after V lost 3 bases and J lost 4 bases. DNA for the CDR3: TGCGCCAGCAGTGAAACGGGACAGGGAAATTACAATGAGCAGTTCTTC. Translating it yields CASSETGQGNYNEQFF.

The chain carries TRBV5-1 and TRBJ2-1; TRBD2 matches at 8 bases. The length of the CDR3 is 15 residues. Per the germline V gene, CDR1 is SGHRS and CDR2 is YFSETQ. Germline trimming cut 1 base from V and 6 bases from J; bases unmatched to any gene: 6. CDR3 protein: CASSLNGGGPNEQFF. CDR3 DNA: TGCGCCAGCAGCTTGAACGGGGGGGGCCCCAATGAGCAGTTCTTC.

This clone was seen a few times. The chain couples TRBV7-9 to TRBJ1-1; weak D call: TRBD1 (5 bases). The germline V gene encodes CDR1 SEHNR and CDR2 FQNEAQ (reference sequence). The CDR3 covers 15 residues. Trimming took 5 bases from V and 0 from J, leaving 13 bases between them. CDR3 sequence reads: CASSRPQGMNTEAFF. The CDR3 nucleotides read TGTGCCAGCAGCCGACCCCAGGGTATGAACACTGAAGCTTTCTTT. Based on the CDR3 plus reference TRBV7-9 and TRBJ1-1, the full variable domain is DTGVSQNPRHKITKRGQNVTFRCDPISEHNRLYWYRQTLGQGPEFLTYFQNEAQLEKSRLLSDRFSAERPKGSFSTLEIQRTEQGDSAMYLCASSRPQGMNTEAFFGQGTRLTVV.

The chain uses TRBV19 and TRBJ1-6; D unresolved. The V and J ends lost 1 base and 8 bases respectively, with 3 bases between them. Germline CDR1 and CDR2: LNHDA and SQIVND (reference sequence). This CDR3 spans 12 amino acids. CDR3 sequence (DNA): TGTGCCAGTAGTATAGCGGATTCACCCCTCCACTTT. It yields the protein CASSIADSPLHF.

CDR3 region: CASSGASTGNTIYF. Here the CDR3 DNA reads TGTGCCAGTAGTGGGGCCTCGACTGGAAACACCATATATTTT. V gene TRBV19 combines with J gene TRBJ1-3; D may be TRBD1 (5 bases). Trimming cost V 5 bases and J 2 bases, with 10 bases left between them. Looked up from germline, CDR1 is LNHDA and CDR2 is SQIVND (reference sequence). The CDR3 has 14 residues.

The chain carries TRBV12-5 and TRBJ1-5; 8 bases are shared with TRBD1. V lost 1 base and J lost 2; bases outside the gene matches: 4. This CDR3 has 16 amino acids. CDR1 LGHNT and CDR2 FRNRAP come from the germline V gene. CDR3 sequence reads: CASGLAGTGRNQPQHF. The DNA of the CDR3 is TGTGCTAGTGGTTTGGCCGGGACAGGCCGCAATCAGCCCCAGCATTTT.

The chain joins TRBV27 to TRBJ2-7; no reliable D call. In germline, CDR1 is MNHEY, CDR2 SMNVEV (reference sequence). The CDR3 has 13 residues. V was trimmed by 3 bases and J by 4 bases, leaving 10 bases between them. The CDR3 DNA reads TGTGCCAGCAGTTTGTACGGAGATTACGAGCAGTACTTC. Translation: CASSLYGDYEQYF.

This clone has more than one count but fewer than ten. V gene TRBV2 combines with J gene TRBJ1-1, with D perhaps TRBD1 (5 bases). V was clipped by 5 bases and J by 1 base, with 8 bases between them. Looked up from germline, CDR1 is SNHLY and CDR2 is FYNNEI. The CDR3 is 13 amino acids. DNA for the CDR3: TGTGCCAGCAGTCTGCAGGGGAACACTGAAGCTTTCTTT. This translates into CASSLQGNTEAFF.

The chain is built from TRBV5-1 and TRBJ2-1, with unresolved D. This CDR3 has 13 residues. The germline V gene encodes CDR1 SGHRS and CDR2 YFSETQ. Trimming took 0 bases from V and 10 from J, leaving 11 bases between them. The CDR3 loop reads CASSLDSPREQFF. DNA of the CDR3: TGCGCCAGCAGCTTGGATAGCCCCCGGGAGCAGTTCTTC.

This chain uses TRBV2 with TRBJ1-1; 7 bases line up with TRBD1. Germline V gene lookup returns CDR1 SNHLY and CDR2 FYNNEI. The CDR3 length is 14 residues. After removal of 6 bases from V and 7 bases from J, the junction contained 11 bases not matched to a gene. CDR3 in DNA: TGTGCCAGCAGCCCCTCAGGGGGACCAATTGAAGCTTTCTTT. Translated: CASSPSGGPIEAFF.

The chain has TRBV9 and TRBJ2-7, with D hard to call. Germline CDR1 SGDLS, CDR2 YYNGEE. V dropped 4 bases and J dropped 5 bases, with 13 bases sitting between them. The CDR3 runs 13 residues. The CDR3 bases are TGTGCCAGCAGCCATAGTAGTGAGCACGAGCAGTACTTC. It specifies CASSHSSEHEQYF.

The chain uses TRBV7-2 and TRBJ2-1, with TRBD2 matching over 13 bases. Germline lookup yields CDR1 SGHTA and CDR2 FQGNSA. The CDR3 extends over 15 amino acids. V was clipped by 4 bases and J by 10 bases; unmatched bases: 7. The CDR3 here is CASSSRLAGGKEQFF. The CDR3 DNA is TGTGCCAGCAGCTCCAGACTAGCGGGGGGTAAGGAGCAGTTCTTC. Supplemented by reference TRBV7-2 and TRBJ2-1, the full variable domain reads GAGVSQSPSNKVTEKGKDVELRCDPISGHTALYWYRQSLGQGLEFLIYFQGNSAPDKSGLPSDRFSAERTGGSVSTLTIQRTQQEDSAVYLCASSSRLAGGKEQFFGPGTRLTVL.

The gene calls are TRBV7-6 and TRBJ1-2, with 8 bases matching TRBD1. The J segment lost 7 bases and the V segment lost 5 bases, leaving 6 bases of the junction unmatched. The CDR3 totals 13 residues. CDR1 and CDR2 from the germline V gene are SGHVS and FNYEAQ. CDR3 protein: CASSADRVSGYTF. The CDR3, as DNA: TGTGCCAGCAGCGCGGACAGGGTTAGTGGCTACACCTTC.

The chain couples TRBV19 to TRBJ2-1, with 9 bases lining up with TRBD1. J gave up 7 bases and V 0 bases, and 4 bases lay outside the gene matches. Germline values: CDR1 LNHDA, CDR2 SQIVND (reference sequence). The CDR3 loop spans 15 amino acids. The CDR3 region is CASSIEGQGQNEQFF. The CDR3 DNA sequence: TGTGCCAGTAGTATAGAGGGACAGGGCCAGAATGAGCAGTTCTTC.

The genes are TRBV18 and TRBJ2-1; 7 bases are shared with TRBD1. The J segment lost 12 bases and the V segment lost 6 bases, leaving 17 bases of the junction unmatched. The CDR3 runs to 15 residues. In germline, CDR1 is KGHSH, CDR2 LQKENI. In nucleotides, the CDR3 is TGTGCCAGCTCCCCTCAGGGGGTGGGGCCGGTCTCGCAGTTCTTC. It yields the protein CASSPQGVGPVSQFF.